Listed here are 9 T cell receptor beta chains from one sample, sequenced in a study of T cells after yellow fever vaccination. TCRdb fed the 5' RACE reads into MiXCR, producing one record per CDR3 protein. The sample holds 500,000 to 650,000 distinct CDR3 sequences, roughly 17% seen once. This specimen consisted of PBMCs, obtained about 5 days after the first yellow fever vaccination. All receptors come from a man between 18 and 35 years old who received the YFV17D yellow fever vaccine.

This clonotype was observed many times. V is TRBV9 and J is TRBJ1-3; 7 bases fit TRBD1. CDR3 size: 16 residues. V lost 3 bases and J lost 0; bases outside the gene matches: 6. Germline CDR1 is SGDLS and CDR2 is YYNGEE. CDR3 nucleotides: TGTGCCAGCAGCGCATTAGGGGGCTTCTCTGGAAACACCATATATTTT. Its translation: CASSALGGFSGNTIYF.

Here the CDR3 DNA reads TGTGCCAGTAGTATTCCTGGGGGAGGCTACAATGAGCAGTTCTTC. This codes for CASSIPGGGYNEQFF. The genes are TRBV19 and TRBJ2-1; a possible D gene is TRBD2 (6 bases). The CDR3 has 15 amino acids. Trimming removed 3 bases from V and 3 bases from J, with 12 bases in between. Looked up from germline, CDR1 is LNHDA and CDR2 is SQIVND (reference sequence).

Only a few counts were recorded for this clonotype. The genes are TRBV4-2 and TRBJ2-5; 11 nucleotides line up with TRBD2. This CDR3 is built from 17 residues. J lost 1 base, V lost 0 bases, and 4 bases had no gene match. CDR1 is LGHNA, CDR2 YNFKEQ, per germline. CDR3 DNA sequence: TGTGCCAGCAGCCAAGAATCGCTAGCGGGGGGCCAAGAGACCCAGTACTTC. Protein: CASSQESLAGGQETQYF.

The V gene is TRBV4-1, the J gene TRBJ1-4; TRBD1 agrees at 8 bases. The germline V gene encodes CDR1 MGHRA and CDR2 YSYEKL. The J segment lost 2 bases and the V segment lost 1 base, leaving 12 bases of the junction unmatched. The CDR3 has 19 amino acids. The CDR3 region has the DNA TGCGCCAGCAGCCAAGCTCCCTCGGACAGGGCCGCGACTAATGAAAAACTGTTTTTT. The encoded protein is CASSQAPSDRAATNEKLFF.

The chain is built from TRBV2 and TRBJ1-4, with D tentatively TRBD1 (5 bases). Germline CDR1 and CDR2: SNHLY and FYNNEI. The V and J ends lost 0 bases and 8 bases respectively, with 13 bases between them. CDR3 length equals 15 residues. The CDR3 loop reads CASSEARRAGEKLFF. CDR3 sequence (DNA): TGTGCCAGCAGTGAAGCGCGCAGGGCGGGGGAAAAACTGTTTTTT.

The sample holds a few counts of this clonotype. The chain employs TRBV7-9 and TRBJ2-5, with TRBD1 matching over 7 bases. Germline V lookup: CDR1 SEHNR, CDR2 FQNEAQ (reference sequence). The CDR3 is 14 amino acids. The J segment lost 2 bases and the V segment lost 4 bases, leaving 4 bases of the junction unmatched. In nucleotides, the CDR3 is TGTGCCAGCAGCTGGGACAGTAAGCAAGAGACCCAGTACTTC. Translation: CASSWDSKQETQYF.

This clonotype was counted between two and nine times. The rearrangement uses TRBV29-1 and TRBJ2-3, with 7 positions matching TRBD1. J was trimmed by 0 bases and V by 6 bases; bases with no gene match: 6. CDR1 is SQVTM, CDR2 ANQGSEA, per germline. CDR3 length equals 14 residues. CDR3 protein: CSVETGLSTDTQYF. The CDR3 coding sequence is TGCAGCGTGGAGACAGGGCTGAGCACAGATACGCAGTATTTT.

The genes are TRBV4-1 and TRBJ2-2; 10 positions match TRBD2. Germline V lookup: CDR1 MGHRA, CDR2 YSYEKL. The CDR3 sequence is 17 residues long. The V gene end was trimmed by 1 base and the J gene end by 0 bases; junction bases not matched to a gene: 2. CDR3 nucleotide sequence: TGCGCCAGCAGCCAAGGGGGACTAGCGACGAACACCGGGGAGCTGTTTTTT. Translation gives CASSQGGLATNTGELFF.

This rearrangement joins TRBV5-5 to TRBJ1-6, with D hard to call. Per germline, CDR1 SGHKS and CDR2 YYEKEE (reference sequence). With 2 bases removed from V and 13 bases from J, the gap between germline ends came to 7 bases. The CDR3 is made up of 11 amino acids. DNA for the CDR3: TGTGCCAGCAGCTTCGGCATTCCCCTCCACTTT. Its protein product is CASSFGIPLHF.